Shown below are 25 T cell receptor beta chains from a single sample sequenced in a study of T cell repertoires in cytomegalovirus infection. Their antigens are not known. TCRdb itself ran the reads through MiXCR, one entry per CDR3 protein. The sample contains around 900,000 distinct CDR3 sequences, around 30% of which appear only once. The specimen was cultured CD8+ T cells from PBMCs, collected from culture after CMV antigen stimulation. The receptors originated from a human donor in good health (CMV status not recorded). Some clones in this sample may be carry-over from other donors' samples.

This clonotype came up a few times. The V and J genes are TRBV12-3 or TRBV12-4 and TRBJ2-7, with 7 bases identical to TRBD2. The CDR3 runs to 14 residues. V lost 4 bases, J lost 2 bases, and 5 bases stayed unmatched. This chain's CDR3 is CASSSLGGTYEQYF. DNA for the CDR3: TGTGCCAGCAGTTCCCTGGGGGGGACCTACGAGCAGTACTTC.

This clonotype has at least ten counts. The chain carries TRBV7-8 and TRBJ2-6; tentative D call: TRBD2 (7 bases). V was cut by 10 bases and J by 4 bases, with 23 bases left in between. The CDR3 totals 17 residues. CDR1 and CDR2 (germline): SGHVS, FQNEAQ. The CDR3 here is CAILNRGATGGANVLTF. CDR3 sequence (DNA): TGTGCCATCCTTAATCGGGGGGCCACCGGAGGGGCCAACGTCCTGACTTTC.

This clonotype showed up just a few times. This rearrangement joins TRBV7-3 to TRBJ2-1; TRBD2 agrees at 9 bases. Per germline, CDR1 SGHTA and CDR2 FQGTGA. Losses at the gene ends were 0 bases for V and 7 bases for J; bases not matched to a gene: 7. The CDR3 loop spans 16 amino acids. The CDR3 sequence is CASSLTQRGARNEQFF. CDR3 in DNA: TGTGCCAGCAGCTTAACTCAGCGGGGGGCAAGGAATGAGCAGTTCTTC. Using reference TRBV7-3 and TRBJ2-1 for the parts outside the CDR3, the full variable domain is GAGVSQTPSNKVTEKGKYVELRCDPISGHTALYWYRQSLGQGPEFLIYFQGTGAADDSGLPNDRFFAVRPEGSVSTLKIQRTERGDSAVYLCASSLTQRGARNEQFFGPGTRLTVL.

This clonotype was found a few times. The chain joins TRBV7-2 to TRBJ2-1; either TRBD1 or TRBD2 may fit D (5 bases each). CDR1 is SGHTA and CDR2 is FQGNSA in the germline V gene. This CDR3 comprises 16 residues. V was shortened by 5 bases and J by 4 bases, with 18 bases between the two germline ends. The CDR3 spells CASSRGSGLRYNEQFF. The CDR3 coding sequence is TGTGCCAGCAGCCGCGGGTCGGGGCTGAGGTACAATGAGCAGTTCTTC.

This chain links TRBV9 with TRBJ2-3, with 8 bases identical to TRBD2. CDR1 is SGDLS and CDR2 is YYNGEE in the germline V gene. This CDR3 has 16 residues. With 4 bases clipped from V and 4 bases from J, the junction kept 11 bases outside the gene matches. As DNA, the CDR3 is TGTGCCAGCAGCCCCCTGGTAGCGGGGAACGCAGATACGCAGTATTTT. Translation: CASSPLVAGNADTQYF.

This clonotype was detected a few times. CDR3 DNA: TGTGCCAGCAGCTTAGGAATGGCCAGGGAAAAGGCTGGGGCCAACGTCCTGACTTTC. Translation gives CASSLGMAREKAGANVLTF. The chain uses TRBV7-9 and TRBJ2-6, with D possibly being TRBD1 (5 bases). The V end was cut by 1 base, the J end by 2 bases, with 18 bases between. The CDR3 runs to 19 residues. Germline V gene data show CDR1 as SEHNR and CDR2 as FQNEAQ (reference sequence).

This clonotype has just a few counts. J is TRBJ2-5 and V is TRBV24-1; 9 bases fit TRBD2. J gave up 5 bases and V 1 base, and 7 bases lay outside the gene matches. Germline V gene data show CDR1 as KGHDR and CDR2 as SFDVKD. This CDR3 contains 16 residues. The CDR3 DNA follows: TGTGCCACCAGTGATTTAGAGGATAGCGGGGGTGAGACCCAGTACTTC. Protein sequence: CATSDLEDSGGETQYF.

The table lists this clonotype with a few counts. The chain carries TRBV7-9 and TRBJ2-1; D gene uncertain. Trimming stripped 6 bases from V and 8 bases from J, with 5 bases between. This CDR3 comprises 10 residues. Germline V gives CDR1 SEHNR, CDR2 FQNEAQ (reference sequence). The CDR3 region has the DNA TGTGCCAGCAGGCAAGATGAGCAGTTCTTC. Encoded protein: CASRQDEQFF. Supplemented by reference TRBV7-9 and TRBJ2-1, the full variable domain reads DTGVSQNPRHKITKRGQNVTFRCDPISEHNRLYWYRQTLGQGPEFLTYFQNEAQLEKSRLLSDRFSAERPKGSFSTLEIQRTEQGDSAMYLCASRQDEQFFGPGTRLTVL.

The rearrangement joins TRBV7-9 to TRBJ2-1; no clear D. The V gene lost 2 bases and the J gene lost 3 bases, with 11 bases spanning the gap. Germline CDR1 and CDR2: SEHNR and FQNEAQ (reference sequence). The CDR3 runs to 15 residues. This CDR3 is CASSLPGNNYNEQFF. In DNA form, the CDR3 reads TGTGCCAGCAGCTTACCCGGAAACAACTACAATGAGCAGTTCTTC.

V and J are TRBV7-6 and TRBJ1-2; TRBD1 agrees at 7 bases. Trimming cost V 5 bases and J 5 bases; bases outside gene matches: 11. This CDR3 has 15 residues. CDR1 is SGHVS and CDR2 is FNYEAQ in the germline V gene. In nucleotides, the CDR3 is TGTGCCAGCAGCCCTAAAGCCGGGACAGCATATGGCTACACCTTC. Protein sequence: CASSPKAGTAYGYTF.

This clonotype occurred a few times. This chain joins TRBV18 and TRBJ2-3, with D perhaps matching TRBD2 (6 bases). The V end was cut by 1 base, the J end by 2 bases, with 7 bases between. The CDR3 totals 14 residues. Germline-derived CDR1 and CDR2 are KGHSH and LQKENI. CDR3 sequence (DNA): TGTGCCAGCTCACCACGCGGGGTCACAGATACGCAGTATTTT. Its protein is CASSPRGVTDTQYF.

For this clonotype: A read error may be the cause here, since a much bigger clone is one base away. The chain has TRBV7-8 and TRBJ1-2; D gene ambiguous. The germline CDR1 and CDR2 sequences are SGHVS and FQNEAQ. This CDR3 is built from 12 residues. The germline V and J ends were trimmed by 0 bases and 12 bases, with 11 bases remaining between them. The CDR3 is CASSLADEGNTF. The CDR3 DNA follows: TGTGCCAGCAGCTTAGCGGACGAAGGCAACACCTTC. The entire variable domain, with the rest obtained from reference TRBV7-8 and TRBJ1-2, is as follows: GAGVSQSPRYKVAKRGQDVALRCDPISGHVSLFWYQQALGQGPEFLTYFQNEAQLDKSGLPSDRFFAERPEGSVSTLKIQRTQQEDSAVYLCASSLADEGNTFGSGTRLTVV.

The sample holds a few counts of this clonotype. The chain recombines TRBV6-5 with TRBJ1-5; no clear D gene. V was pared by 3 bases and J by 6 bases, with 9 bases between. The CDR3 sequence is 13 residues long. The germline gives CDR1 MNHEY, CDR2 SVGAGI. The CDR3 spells CASSYSFGQPQHF. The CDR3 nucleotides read TGTGCCAGCAGTTATTCTTTCGGTCAGCCCCAGCATTTT.

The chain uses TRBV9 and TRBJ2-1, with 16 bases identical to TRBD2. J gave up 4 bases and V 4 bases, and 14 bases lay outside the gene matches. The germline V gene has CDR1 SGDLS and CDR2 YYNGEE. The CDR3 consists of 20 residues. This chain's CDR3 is CASSTPTGKGLAGGYNEQFF. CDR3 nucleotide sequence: TGTGCCAGCAGCACCCCGACAGGGAAGGGACTAGCGGGGGGGTACAATGAGCAGTTCTTC.

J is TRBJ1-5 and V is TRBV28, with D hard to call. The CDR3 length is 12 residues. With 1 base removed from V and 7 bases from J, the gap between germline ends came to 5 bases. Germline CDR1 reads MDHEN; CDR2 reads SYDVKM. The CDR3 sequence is CASSLYDQPQHF. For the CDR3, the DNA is TGTGCCAGCAGTTTATATGACCAGCCCCAGCATTTT.

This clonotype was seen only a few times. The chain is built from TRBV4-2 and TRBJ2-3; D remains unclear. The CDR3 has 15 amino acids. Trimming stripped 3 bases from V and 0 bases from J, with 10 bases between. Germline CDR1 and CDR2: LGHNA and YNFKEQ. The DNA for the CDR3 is TGTGCCAGCAGCCAGCCGGGCCTAAGCACAGATACGCAGTATTTT. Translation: CASSQPGLSTDTQYF.

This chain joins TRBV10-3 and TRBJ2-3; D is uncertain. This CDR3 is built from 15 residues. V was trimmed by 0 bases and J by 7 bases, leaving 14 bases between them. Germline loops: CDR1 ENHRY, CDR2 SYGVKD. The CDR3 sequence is CAISESGQARHTQYF. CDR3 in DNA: TGTGCCATCAGTGAGTCGGGTCAGGCCCGCCATACGCAGTATTTT.

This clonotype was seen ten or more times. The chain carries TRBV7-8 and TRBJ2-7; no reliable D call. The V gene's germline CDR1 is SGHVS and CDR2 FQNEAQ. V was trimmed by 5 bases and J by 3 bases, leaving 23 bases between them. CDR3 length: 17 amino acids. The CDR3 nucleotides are TGTGCCAGCAGCGAAGGGATCCCTGCCGGGCGCTTCTACGAGCAGTACTTC. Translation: CASSEGIPAGRFYEQYF.

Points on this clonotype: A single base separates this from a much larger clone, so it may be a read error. CDR3 region: CASILEGRRGQETLYF. DNA for the CDR3: TGTGCCAGCATCCTAGAGGGGCGAAGGGGACAAGAGACCCTGTACTTC. This chain joins TRBV7-6 and TRBJ2-5; tentatively, D is TRBD1 (6 bases). This CDR3 comprises 16 residues. Germline V gene lookup returns CDR1 SGHVS and CDR2 FNYEAQ.

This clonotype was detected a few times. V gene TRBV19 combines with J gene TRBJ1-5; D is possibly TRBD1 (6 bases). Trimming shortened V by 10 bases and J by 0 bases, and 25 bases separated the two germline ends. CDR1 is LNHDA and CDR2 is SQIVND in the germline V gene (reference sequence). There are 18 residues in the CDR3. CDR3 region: CAKLWTAAYSNSNQPQHF. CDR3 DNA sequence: TGTGCCAAGCTGTGGACAGCCGCTTACTCTAATAGCAATCAGCCCCAGCATTTT. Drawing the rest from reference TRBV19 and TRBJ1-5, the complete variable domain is DGGITQSPKYLFRKEGQNVTLSCEQNLNHDAMYWYRQDPGQGLRLIYYSQIVNDFQKGDIAEGYSVSREKKESFPLTVTSAQKNPTAFYLCAKLWTAAYSNSNQPQHFGDGTRLSIL.

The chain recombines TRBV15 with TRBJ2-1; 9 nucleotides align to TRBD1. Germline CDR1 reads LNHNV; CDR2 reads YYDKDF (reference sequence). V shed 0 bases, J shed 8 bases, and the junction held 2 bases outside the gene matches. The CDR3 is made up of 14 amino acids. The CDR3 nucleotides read TGTGCCACCAGCAGAGAACAGGGGGCCCATGAGCAGTTCTTC. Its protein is CATSREQGAHEQFF.

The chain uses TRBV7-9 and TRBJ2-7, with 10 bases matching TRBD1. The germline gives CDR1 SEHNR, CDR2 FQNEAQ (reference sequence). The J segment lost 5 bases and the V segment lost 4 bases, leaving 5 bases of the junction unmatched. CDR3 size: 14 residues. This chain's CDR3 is CASSSAGTGDEQYV. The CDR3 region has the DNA TGTGCCAGCAGCTCGGCCGGGACAGGGGACGAGCAGTACGTC.

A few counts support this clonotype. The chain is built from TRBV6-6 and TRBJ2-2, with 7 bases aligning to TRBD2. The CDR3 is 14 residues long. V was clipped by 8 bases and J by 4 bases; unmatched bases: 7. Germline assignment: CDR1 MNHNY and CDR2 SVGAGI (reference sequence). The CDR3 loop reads CASRLGGSTGELFF. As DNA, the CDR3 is TGTGCCAGCCGTCTGGGGGGGTCCACCGGGGAGCTGTTTTTT.

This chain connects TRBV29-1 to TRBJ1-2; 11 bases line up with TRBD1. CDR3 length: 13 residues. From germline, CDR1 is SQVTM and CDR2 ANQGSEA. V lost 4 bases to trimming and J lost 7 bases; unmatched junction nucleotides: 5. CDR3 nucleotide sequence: TGCAGCGTTGGACCGGGACAGGGGGTTGGCTACACCTTC. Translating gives CSVGPGQGVGYTF.

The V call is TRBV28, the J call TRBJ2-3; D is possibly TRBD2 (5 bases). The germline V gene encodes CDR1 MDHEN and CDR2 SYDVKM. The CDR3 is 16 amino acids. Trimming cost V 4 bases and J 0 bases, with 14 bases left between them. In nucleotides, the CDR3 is TGTGCCAGCAGTTCCCCCCGGACTGGGAGCACAGATACGCAGTATTTT. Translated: CASSSPRTGSTDTQYF.